The 21 T cell receptor beta chains below come from one sample, sequenced in a study of response to subunit inactivated influenza vaccine. TCRdb used MiXCR to reprocess the RT-PCR reads, holding one entry per CDR3 protein. This table has over 650,000 distinct CDR3 sequences, around 18% appearing once. This material consisted of PBMCs from blood, taken 5 days after vaccination. The receptors originated from a man between 45 and 60 years old who received an inactivated influenza vaccine.

This clonotype showed up just a few times. V is TRBV20-1 and J is TRBJ1-6; the D gene is possibly TRBD1 (6 bases). Trimming removed 5 bases from V and 8 bases from J, with 16 bases in between. The CDR3 is 14 amino acids. From germline, CDR1 is DFQATT and CDR2 SNEGSKA (reference sequence). The CDR3 here is CSAPPLDRDSPLHF. For the CDR3, the DNA is TGCAGTGCTCCCCCCTTGGACAGAGATTCACCCCTCCACTTT.

A word on this clonotype: Germline and junction disagree at one end, which may indicate a read error. This chain uses TRBV5-1 with TRBJ1-4, with D possibly TRBD1 on 5 matching bases. CDR3 length equals 15 residues. Per the germline V gene, CDR1 is SGHRS and CDR2 is YFSETQ. The CDR3 coding sequence is TGCTCCAGCAGCAGAAACGGACACGTTGATGAAAAACTGTTTTTT. Amino acids: CSSSRNGHVDEKLFF.

This clonotype was seen only a few times. J is TRBJ2-5 and V is TRBV5-1; 11 bases match TRBD1. V lost 4 bases, J lost 4 bases, and 6 bases stayed unmatched. The CDR3 has 15 residues. Germline V CDR1 and CDR2: SGHRS, YFSETQ. The CDR3 region is CASSRTGTGGETQYF. The DNA of the CDR3 is TGCGCCAGCAGCCGGACAGGGACAGGGGGAGAGACCCAGTACTTC.

This clonotype has only a few counts. J is TRBJ1-2 and V is TRBV28; 7 nucleotides align to TRBD1. V was pared by 6 bases and J by 8 bases, with 9 bases of the junction left unmatched. The CDR3 consists of 13 residues. Germline loops: CDR1 MDHEN, CDR2 SYDVKM. CDR3 nucleotide sequence: TGTGCCAGCAGCAGGGAGGGGGCGTACGGCTACACCTTC. Its translation is CASSREGAYGYTF.

This chain uses TRBV12-3 or TRBV12-4 with TRBJ1-6, with TRBD1 identical over 7 bases. The CDR3 contains 14 residues. V shed 6 bases and J 9 bases; nucleotides not matched to a gene: 8. CDR3 region: CASSTGVLSSPLHF. As DNA, the CDR3 is TGTGCCAGCAGCACAGGGGTATTAAGTTCACCCCTCCACTTT.

The V and J genes are TRBV12-3 or TRBV12-4 and TRBJ2-5; a weak D match, TRBD2 (5 bases). Between the trimmed V and J ends, which lost 5 bases and 4 bases, there was a span of 11 bases. This CDR3 region has 13 residues. The CDR3 DNA reads as TGTGCCAGCAGTCGAGGGCGCGCAGAGACCCAGTACTTC. Residues: CASSRGRAETQYF.

This clonotype was observed a handful of times. The chain has TRBV6-1 and TRBJ1-1; 7 positions match TRBD1. Germline assignment: CDR1 MNHNS and CDR2 SASEGT. This CDR3 has 15 residues. With V trimmed by 7 bases and J by 1 base, 9 bases remained unmatched. The CDR3 DNA is TGTGCCAGCACCGGGACAGTCTCTTGGAACACTGAAGCTTTCTTT. It yields the protein CASTGTVSWNTEAFF.

This clonotype was seen ten or more times. This chain connects TRBV12-3 or TRBV12-4 to TRBJ1-1; D is perhaps TRBD1 (6 bases). This CDR3 spans 12 amino acids. V was pared by 8 bases and J by 4 bases, with 11 bases between. The CDR3 coding sequence is TGTGCCAGCGCATGGACAGCCACTGAAGCTTTCTTT. Translating it yields CASAWTATEAFF.

This clonotype showed up many times. V usage is TRBV7-2 and J usage is TRBJ2-7; TRBD2 matches 11 bases. Germline V gene sequence: CDR1 SGHTA, CDR2 FQGNSA. The ends lost 1 base at V and 3 bases at J; junction bases unmatched: 2. This CDR3 has 15 residues. The CDR3 DNA reads as TGTGCCAGCAGCTTAGTAGCGGGAGGGGTCTACGAGCAGTACTTC. Translated: CASSLVAGGVYEQYF.

This sequence joins TRBV15 and TRBJ2-7, with 15 bases aligning to TRBD2. CDR1 is LNHNV, CDR2 YYDKDF, per germline (reference sequence). There are 14 residues in the CDR3. V gave up 4 bases and J gave up 6 bases; unmatched junction bases: 1. The CDR3 reads CATSMGLAGGEQYF. The CDR3 DNA reads as TGTGCCACCAGCATGGGACTAGCGGGAGGCGAGCAGTACTTC.

This clonotype was picked up a small number of times. The V gene is TRBV29-1, the J gene TRBJ2-3, with 7 bases fitting TRBD2. The germline CDR1 and CDR2 sequences are SQVTM and ANQGSEA. CDR3 length equals 14 residues. Trimming at V came to 4 bases and at J to 0 bases, leaving 4 bases not matched to a gene. The CDR3 sequence: CSVAGTTSTDTQYF. The CDR3 DNA reads as TGCAGCGTTGCCGGGACTACCAGCACAGATACGCAGTATTTT.

This clonotype was seen only a few times. For the CDR3, the DNA is TGTGCCAGTCGCGGGGGGTGGAATGAGCAGTTCTTC. Translation: CASRGGWNEQFF. This rearrangement joins TRBV12-3 or TRBV12-4 to TRBJ2-1; 8 bases align to TRBD2. V shed 9 bases and J 7 bases; nucleotides not matched to a gene: 5. This CDR3 spans 12 amino acids.

This chain uses TRBV20-1 with TRBJ2-5; either TRBD1 or TRBD2 may supply D (6 bases each). This CDR3 has 14 amino acids. Trimming removed 1 base from V and 5 bases from J, with 14 bases in between. The V gene's germline CDR1 is DFQATT and CDR2 SNEGSKA (reference sequence). DNA of the CDR3: TGCAGTGCTAGAGTACCCGGGGGCGGGGAGACCCAGTACTTC. This gives the protein CSARVPGGGETQYF.

In DNA form, the CDR3 reads TGCGCCAGCAGCCAGGGTTCCCCTAATTCACCCCTCCACTTT. It codes for CASSQGSPNSPLHF. The chain carries TRBV5-1 and TRBJ1-6; TRBD1 is a possible D gene (5 bases). V lost 4 bases and J 6 bases, leaving 11 bases between the germline ends. This CDR3 has 14 amino acids. The germline V gene encodes CDR1 SGHRS and CDR2 YFSETQ. The full variable domain, with the rest looked up from reference TRBV5-1 and TRBJ1-6, is KAGVTQTPRYLIKTRGQQVTLSCSPISGHRSVSWYQQTPGQGLQFLFEYFSETQRNKGNFPGRFSGRQFSNSRSEMNVSTLELGDSALYLCASSQGSPNSPLHFGNGTRLTVT.

The sample holds a few counts of this clonotype. The CDR3 nucleotides read TGCGCCAGCAGCCACTCGACAGGGAGGAGGCATGCTTTCTTT. Protein sequence: CASSHSTGRRHAFF. The chain links TRBV4-3 to TRBJ1-1; 7 positions agree with TRBD1. The CDR3 is 14 residues long. Germline V gene lookup returns CDR1 LGHNA and CDR2 YSLEER. V trimming: 3 bases; J trimming: 11 bases; junction bases outside the gene matches: 12.

The rearrangement links TRBV24-1 to TRBJ2-6; D is ambiguous. V was trimmed by 6 bases and J by 0 bases, leaving 5 bases between them. The CDR3 totals 14 residues. The germline CDR1 and CDR2 sequences are KGHDR and SFDVKD. DNA of the CDR3: TGTGCCACCAGTCCGGACTCTGGGGCCAACGTCCTGACTTTC. Translated, it gives CATSPDSGANVLTF.

There are a few counts of this clonotype. The J gene is TRBJ2-3, the V gene TRBV15; D perhaps matches TRBD1 (6 bases). The germline gives CDR1 LNHNV, CDR2 YYDKDF (reference sequence). V was clipped by 1 base and J by 3 bases, with 11 bases between them. The CDR3 totals 15 residues. The CDR3 DNA follows: TGTGCCACCAGCAGAGGGGACACGACTACAGATACGCAGTATTTT. Its translation is CATSRGDTTTDTQYF.

The V gene is TRBV6-1, the J gene TRBJ1-3; maybe TRBD1 (5 bases). Trimming removed 6 bases from V and 3 bases from J, with 15 bases in between. The V gene's germline CDR1 is MNHNS and CDR2 SASEGT. The CDR3 is 15 residues long. In DNA, the CDR3 is TGTGCCAGCAGAAAAGCCGGGACTCTTGGAAACACCATATATTTT. This gives the protein CASRKAGTLGNTIYF.

The chain is built from TRBV5-6 and TRBJ2-5; 13 bases match TRBD2. The length of the CDR3 is 15 residues. Germline CDR1 is SGHDT and CDR2 is YYEEEE. V lost 3 bases, J lost 7 bases, and 6 bases stayed unmatched. This chain's CDR3 is CASSYGTSGTRTQYF. CDR3 coding DNA: TGTGCCAGCAGCTACGGGACTAGCGGGACCAGGACCCAGTACTTC.

The rearrangement joins TRBV10-3 to TRBJ2-2, with D unresolved. The CDR3 sequence is 15 residues long. Trimming shortened V by 1 base and J by 0 bases, and 6 bases separated the two germline ends. CDR1 ENHRY and CDR2 SYGVKD come from the germline V gene. The CDR3 reads CAISEWQPNTGELFF. The CDR3 DNA reads as TGTGCCATCAGTGAGTGGCAGCCGAACACCGGGGAGCTGTTTTTT.

The chain joins TRBV5-1 to TRBJ2-7, with TRBD1 as a possible D gene (6 bases). The CDR3 has 15 residues. CDR1 SGHRS and CDR2 YFSETQ come from the germline V gene. Trimming cost V 6 bases and J 2 bases, with 18 bases left between them. This chain's CDR3 is CASKYKGDPTYEQYF. The CDR3 bases are TGCGCCAGCAAGTATAAGGGGGATCCTACCTACGAGCAGTACTTC.